The 28 T cell receptor beta chains presented below share a single source sample, sequenced in a study of identical twins. TCRdb recomputed calls from the 5' RACE reads with MiXCR, one row per CDR3 protein. Among about 730,000 distinct CDR3 sequences, around 20% were seen once, and the ten largest hold 4.3%. The same sample was also used in a study of T cells expressing NK-cell markers.

The specimen was PBMCs. The receptor source for this set is a woman aged 18-29 years in good health.

This clonotype was detected many times. The chain employs TRBV5-6 and TRBJ2-7, with D tentatively TRBD1 (7 bases). The germline V gene encodes CDR1 SGHDT and CDR2 YYEEEE. CDR3 length equals 14 residues. V gave up 0 bases and J gave up 3 bases, with 10 bases separating them. CDR3 sequence reads: CASSLGGDSYEQYF. CDR3 nucleotide sequence: TGTGCCAGCAGCTTGGGGGGGGACAGCTACGAGCAGTACTTC. Based on the CDR3 plus reference TRBV5-6 and TRBJ2-7, the full variable domain is DAGVTQSPTHLIKTRGQQVTLRCSPKSGHDTVSWYQQALGQGPQFIFQYYEEEERQRGNFPDRFSGHQFPNYSSELNVNALLLGDSALYLCASSLGGDSYEQYFGPGTRLTVT.

The rearrangement uses TRBV30 and TRBJ2-3; the match to TRBD2 covers 12 bases. In germline, CDR1 is GTSNPN, CDR2 SVGIG (reference sequence). The V gene end was trimmed by 5 bases and the J gene end by 4 bases; junction bases not matched to a gene: 1. The length of the CDR3 is 13 residues. CDR3 DNA: TGTGCCTGGGGACTAGCGGGACCAGATACGCAGTATTTT. Protein sequence: CAWGLAGPDTQYF.

The J gene is TRBJ2-7, the V gene TRBV11-1, with a tentative D call TRBD1 (6 bases). Germline CDR1 and CDR2: SGHAT and FQDESV (reference sequence). V shed 0 bases and J shed 0 bases, with 21 bases lying between them. CDR3 length: 19 amino acids. The CDR3 DNA follows: TGTGCCAGCAGCTTAGCTAATCTGAGGACAGCCTCTGGCTCCTACGAGCAGTACTTC. As protein: CASSLANLRTASGSYEQYF.

This clonotype was counted only a few times. The CDR3 DNA sequence: TGTGCCAGCAGTGGGAGGCACCCTCGGCAAGAGACCCAGTACTTC. Amino acids: CASSGRHPRQETQYF. V is TRBV2 and J is TRBJ2-5, with TRBD2 as a possible D gene (5 bases). V shed 4 bases and J shed 2 bases, with 14 bases lying between them. The CDR3 extends over 15 amino acids. The germline V gene has CDR1 SNHLY and CDR2 FYNNEI.

The chain couples TRBV27 to TRBJ2-3; no firm D call. There are 12 residues in the CDR3. Germline lookup yields CDR1 MNHEY and CDR2 SMNVEV (reference sequence). Trimming pared 8 bases from V and 2 bases from J, leaving 8 bases between. The CDR3 coding sequence is TGTGCCAGCGGGGATCCCACAGATACGCAGTATTTT. Translating it yields CASGDPTDTQYF.

This clonotype was counted only a few times. The chain has TRBV20-1 and TRBJ2-2; TRBD2 matches at 7 bases. CDR3 length: 15 amino acids. V lost 0 bases, J lost 5 bases, and 6 bases stayed unmatched. Looked up from germline, CDR1 is DFQATT and CDR2 is SNEGSKA (reference sequence). CDR3 amino acids: CSARDRRGGTGELFF. DNA of the CDR3: TGCAGTGCTAGAGATAGGCGGGGAGGGACCGGGGAGCTGTTTTTT.

This clonotype has a handful of counts. The chain recombines TRBV20-1 with TRBJ2-3; D is unresolved. This CDR3 contains 12 residues. Trimming removed 4 bases from V and 4 bases from J, with 9 bases in between. From germline, CDR1 is DFQATT and CDR2 SNEGSKA (reference sequence). CDR3 region: CSATLAADTQYF. The CDR3 DNA follows: TGCAGTGCTACCCTCGCGGCAGATACGCAGTATTTT.

The chain combines TRBV9 with TRBJ1-1; D might be TRBD1 (5 bases). Trimming pared 3 bases from V and 0 bases from J, leaving 12 bases between. Per germline, CDR1 SGDLS and CDR2 YYNGEE. The CDR3 is 15 amino acids. CDR3 bases: TGTGCCAGCAGCGCGGGGGGACGGGTGAACACTGAAGCTTTCTTT. Translating it yields CASSAGGRVNTEAFF.

The rearrangement joins TRBV10-3 to TRBJ2-7; D may be TRBD1 (5 bases). The CDR3 has 16 residues. CDR1 and CDR2 from the germline V gene are ENHRY and SYGVKD. The V end lost 4 bases, the J end lost 2 bases, and 18 bases lay between the germline ends. The CDR3 spells CAISASWQGLTYEQYF. The CDR3 DNA is TGTGCCATCAGTGCATCTTGGCAGGGCCTTACCTACGAGCAGTACTTC.

V is TRBV25-1 and J is TRBJ2-7; 7 bases are a match to TRBD1. This CDR3 has 16 residues. In germline, CDR1 is MGHDK, CDR2 SYGVNS. V shed 4 bases, J shed 0 bases, and the junction held 9 bases outside the gene matches. CDR3 residues: CASSASGQVFSYEQYF. CDR3 nucleotides: TGTGCCAGCAGTGCCAGTGGACAGGTTTTCTCCTACGAGCAGTACTTC.

This clonotype came up once. The chain combines TRBV20-1 with TRBJ1-2; the D gene is possibly TRBD1 (5 bases). CDR3 size: 13 residues. V was trimmed by 3 bases and J by 10 bases, leaving 18 bases between them. Germline V CDR1 and CDR2: DFQATT, SNEGSKA (reference sequence). In DNA, the CDR3 is TGCAGTGCTAGTGGGGGACTCACTTCGGACTACACCTTC. Translating it yields CSASGGLTSDYTF.

This clonotype was counted only a few times. The rearrangement joins TRBV29-1 to TRBJ2-1; no reliable D call. Per germline, CDR1 SQVTM and CDR2 ANQGSEA. V lost 0 bases, J lost 10 bases, and 16 bases lay in between. CDR3 size: 14 residues. CDR3 sequence (DNA): TGCAGCGTTGAAGAATCCACTATAAGTGGCGAGCAGTTCTTC. Its protein is CSVEESTISGEQFF.

The chain has TRBV20-1 and TRBJ2-7; the D gene is possibly TRBD1 (5 bases). CDR1 and CDR2 from the germline V gene are DFQATT and SNEGSKA (reference sequence). CDR3 length: 11 residues. V was shortened by 4 bases and J by 5 bases, with 9 bases between the two germline ends. CDR3 nucleotide sequence: TGCAGTGCTATCGCAGGGAACGAGCAGTACTTC. Amino acids: CSAIAGNEQYF.

This clonotype has a count of ten or more. The chain uses TRBV19 and TRBJ2-5; D is unresolved. The germline CDR1 and CDR2 sequences are LNHDA and SQIVND (reference sequence). V lost 5 bases to trimming and J lost 2 bases, with 18 bases between them. The CDR3 covers 16 residues. Here the CDR3 DNA reads TGTGCCAGTAGTCTCCTGTGGCAGATTAAACAAGAGACCCAGTACTTC. Translation: CASSLLWQIKQETQYF.

This clonotype was recorded a few times. The V gene is TRBV2, the J gene TRBJ2-3; 7 nucleotides line up with TRBD1. The CDR3 length is 10 residues. The germline CDR1 and CDR2 sequences are SNHLY and FYNNEI. V was clipped by 11 bases and J by 8 bases; unmatched bases: 4. The CDR3 here is CAGAGGTQYF. In DNA, the CDR3 is TGTGCCGGAGCAGGGGGTACGCAGTATTTT.

This clonotype was recorded many times. V and J are TRBV20-1 and TRBJ2-1, with TRBD1 matching over 9 bases. With V trimmed by 5 bases and J by 15 bases, 11 bases remained unmatched. The CDR3 contains 12 residues. Looked up from germline, CDR1 is DFQATT and CDR2 is SNEGSKA (reference sequence). Here the CDR3 DNA reads TGCAGTGCTCTACAGGGGGCTCGGTCCCCGTTCTTC. Its translation is CSALQGARSPFF.

The CDR3 region is CSARVGWTSGKSSYNEQFF. The CDR3 region has the DNA TGCAGTGCTAGAGTGGGTTGGACTAGCGGGAAGAGCTCCTACAATGAGCAGTTCTTC. The chain has TRBV20-1 and TRBJ2-1; 12 nucleotides line up with TRBD2. Trimming cost V 1 base and J 0 bases; bases outside gene matches: 10. The CDR3 has 19 residues. Looked up from germline, CDR1 is DFQATT and CDR2 is SNEGSKA (reference sequence).

The V and J genes are TRBV4-2 and TRBJ2-2; perhaps D is TRBD1 or TRBD2 (5 bases each). With 0 bases removed from V and 1 base from J, the gap between germline ends came to 21 bases. The CDR3 is 20 amino acids. Germline V gene data show CDR1 as LGHNA and CDR2 as YNFKEQ. The CDR3 reads CASSQDRVGGWTRNTGELFF. CDR3 sequence (DNA): TGTGCCAGCAGCCAAGATCGGGTTGGGGGATGGACGCGGAACACCGGGGAGCTGTTTTTT.

The chain is built from TRBV20-1 and TRBJ2-1, with TRBD2 matching over 8 bases. Germline V gives CDR1 DFQATT, CDR2 SNEGSKA (reference sequence). The CDR3 length is 15 residues. With 0 bases clipped from V and 10 bases from J, the junction kept 11 bases outside the gene matches. The CDR3 DNA is TGCAGTGCTAGAGATTACCGTTTGGCGGGGGGAGAGCAGTTCTTC. It codes for CSARDYRLAGGEQFF.

This clonotype was seen only a few times. The chain employs TRBV12-3 or TRBV12-4 and TRBJ2-1; D is ambiguous. The CDR3 contains 15 residues. Trimming shortened V by 5 bases and J by 4 bases, and 15 bases separated the two germline ends. The CDR3 loop reads CASSPGRSLYNEQFF. CDR3 DNA: TGTGCCAGCAGTCCCGGCCGGAGCCTATACAATGAGCAGTTCTTC.

V usage is TRBV9 and J usage is TRBJ2-1; D gene uncertain. This CDR3 region has 15 residues. Trimming left V 0 bases short and J 6 bases short, with 13 bases between. The germline CDR1 and CDR2 sequences are SGDLS and YYNGEE. The CDR3 protein is CASSVGAAPLNEQFF. The CDR3 DNA is TGTGCCAGCAGCGTAGGGGCGGCTCCCCTCAATGAGCAGTTCTTC.

The J gene is TRBJ2-1, the V gene TRBV6-1, with D perhaps matching TRBD2 (6 bases). The germline gives CDR1 MNHNS, CDR2 SASEGT. Trimming shortened V by 6 bases and J by 0 bases, and 15 bases separated the two germline ends. The CDR3 is 16 amino acids. CDR3 sequence (DNA): TGTGCCAGCAGGATACTAGCTTCCTCCTCCTACAATGAGCAGTTCTTC. Amino acid sequence: CASRILASSSYNEQFF.

This clonotype occurred many times. The CDR3 reads CSADSYNEQFF. The CDR3 DNA sequence: TGCAGCGCGGACTCATACAATGAGCAGTTCTTC. The chain recombines TRBV20-1 with TRBJ2-1; D may be TRBD2 (5 bases). The CDR3 is made up of 11 amino acids. In germline, CDR1 is DFQATT, CDR2 SNEGSKA (reference sequence).

The chain is built from TRBV5-4 and TRBJ2-1; D might be TRBD1 (7 bases). V shed 4 bases and J shed 5 bases, with 13 bases lying between them. Germline values: CDR1 SGHNT, CDR2 YYREEE (reference sequence). The CDR3 is 14 residues long. CDR3 in amino acids: CASSQGGLDNEQFF. The CDR3 region has the DNA TGTGCCAGCAGCCAGGGGGGCCTGGACAATGAGCAGTTCTTC. Complete variable domain (other parts from reference TRBV5-4 and TRBJ2-1): ETGVTQSPTHLIKTRGQQVTLRCSSQSGHNTVSWYQQALGQGPQFIFQYYREEENGRGNFPPRFSGLQFPNYSSELNVNALELDDSALYLCASSQGGLDNEQFFGPGTRLTVL.

The chain joins TRBV20-1 to TRBJ2-5; 10 bases agree with TRBD2. V trimming: 3 bases; J trimming: 5 bases; junction bases outside the gene matches: 9. The CDR3 consists of 15 residues. CDR1 is DFQATT, CDR2 SNEGSKA, per germline (reference sequence). The CDR3 here is CSASPWSGGAETQYF. The CDR3, as DNA: TGCAGTGCTAGCCCCTGGAGCGGGGGGGCGGAGACCCAGTACTTC.

Ten or more counts support this clonotype. At one end, the junction sequence differs from germline, possibly due to a read error. This chain joins TRBV12-3 or TRBV12-4 and TRBJ2-3; no definite D call. The CDR3 is made up of 11 amino acids. CDR3 sequence (DNA): TGCGCCAGCAGCTTGAGGGATACGCAGTATTTT. This encodes CASSLRDTQYF.

The chain joins TRBV20-1 to TRBJ2-7, with D possibly TRBD1 on 5 matching bases. The CDR3 has 12 residues. Trimming removed 6 bases at V and 2 bases at J, with 11 bases between. Germline values: CDR1 DFQATT, CDR2 SNEGSKA (reference sequence). The CDR3 bases are TGCAGTGCCTTCGCGGACACCTACGAGCAGTACTTC. This sequence encodes CSAFADTYEQYF.

This clonotype came up a few times. The chain combines TRBV7-2 with TRBJ2-7, with 9 bases aligning to TRBD2. The CDR3 consists of 13 residues. Germline CDR1 is SGHTA and CDR2 is FQGNSA. V dropped 8 bases and J dropped 4; count of bases not matched to a gene: 6. CDR3 sequence: CASSIAGAYEQYF. For the CDR3, the DNA is TGTGCCAGCTCGATAGCGGGAGCGTACGAGCAGTACTTC.